This T cell receptor beta chain was sequenced for a study of T-cell reconstitution after alpha-beta-depleted transplantation in children (dated by TCRdb to 2016 to 2018). About the investigation overall: Using TCR repertoire profiling, the study followed T-cell immune reconstitution in a quantitative way in children after TCRalphabeta/CD19-depleted allogeneic hematopoietic cell transplantation.

This specimen's treatment or condition label, per the study, means: allogeneic hematopoietic cell transplantation with graft depleted of TCRalphabeta T cells and CD19 B cells. The children who served as transplant recipients had been given grafts of TCRalphabeta/CD19-depleted allogeneic hematopoietic cells. This clonotype was detected many times. Which antigen it targets is not known. The sample holds no much larger clone one base away, and base qualities are not on file. To prepare the library, PCR was applied. The run used an Illumina HiSeq 2500. TCR libraries were prepared with molecular barcoding, using unique molecular identifiers to normalize TCRbeta repertoire quantification. TCRdb ran its own pipeline on the public reads, namely fastp trimming at Q25 and MiXCR clone calling, and kept in-frame beta chains. Merged by CDR3 protein, the rows form single entries marked with the most common genes and DNA. The sample yields 200,000 to 250,000 distinct CDR3 sequences; around 7.5% were counted once. The ten largest make up 6.3% of the sample.

Between the V and J ends, shortened by 5 bases and 14 bases respectively, the junction contains 16 bases. Measured from the cysteine to the phenylalanine, the CDR3 is 12 residues long. The entry retains the CDR3 DNA only, 36 bases that are in frame from base 1. In the germline V gene (reference sequence), CDR1 corresponds to SEHNR and CDR2 to FQNEAQ. Broad study findings and their caveats: The apparently early alphabetaT-cell count recovery about two months after transplant was reportedly dependent on only several hundred rapidly expanded clones derived from non-depleted graft cells. The frequencies of hyperexpanded clones fell over the following months, and after one year, T-cell counts and TCRbeta diversity were mostly attributed to newly produced T cells. In some patients, the high TCRbeta diversity seen at day 60 was put down to recipient T cells and intrathymic progenitors that had survived conditioning.

The specimen was PBMCs, mostly from graft donor cells, collected 180 days after TCRalphabeta/CD19-depleted stem cell transplant. The chain couples TRBV7-9 to TRBJ2-1; the D element could tentatively be TRBD1 or TRBD2, as 5 bases agree for each. This TCR was recovered from a male patient younger than 18 who had a stem cell transplant for acute lymphoblastic leukemia, so the T cells may come from the graft donor. The DNA is as follows: TGTGCCAGCAGCCCCGGGGCGCCAACGGAGTTCTTC. This is translated as CASSPGAPTEFF.